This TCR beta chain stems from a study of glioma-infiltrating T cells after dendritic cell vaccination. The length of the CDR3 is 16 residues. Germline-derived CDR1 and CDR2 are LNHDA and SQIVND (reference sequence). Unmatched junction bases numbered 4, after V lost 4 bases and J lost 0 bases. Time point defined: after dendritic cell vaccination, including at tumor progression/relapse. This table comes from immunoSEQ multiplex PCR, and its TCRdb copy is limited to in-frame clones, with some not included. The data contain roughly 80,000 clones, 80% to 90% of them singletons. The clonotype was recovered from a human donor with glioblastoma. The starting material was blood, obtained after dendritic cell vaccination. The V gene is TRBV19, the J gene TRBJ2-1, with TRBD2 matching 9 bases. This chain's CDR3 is CASSTLLAGSYNEQFF. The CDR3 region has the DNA TGTGCCAGTAGTACCCTACTAGCGGGCTCCTACAATGAGCAGTTCTTC.